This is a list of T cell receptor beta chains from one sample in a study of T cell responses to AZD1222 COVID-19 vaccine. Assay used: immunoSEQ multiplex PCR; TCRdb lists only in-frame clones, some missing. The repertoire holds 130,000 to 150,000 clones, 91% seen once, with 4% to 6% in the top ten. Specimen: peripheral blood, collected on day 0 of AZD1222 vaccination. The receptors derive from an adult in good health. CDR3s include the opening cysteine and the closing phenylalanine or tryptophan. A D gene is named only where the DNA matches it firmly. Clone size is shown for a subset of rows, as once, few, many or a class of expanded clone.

TGTGCCAGCTCGCCGACAGGGCCCGAAAAACTGTTTTTT	CASSPTGPEKLFF	TRBV18	TRBJ1-4	TRBD1	NA
TGTGCCAGCAGCTTGGTTGGCAGCTCCTACGAGCAGTACTTC	CASSLVGSSYEQYF	TRBV7-2	TRBJ2-7	NA	NA
TGTGCCGTCCGGGACGGATTTTTCGAAGCTTTCTTT	CAVRDGFFEAFF	TRBV7-9	TRBJ1-1	NA	NA
TGTGCCAGCAGCTTAGCAGCGCGGATCCAAGCTAGCACAGATACGCAGTATTTT	CASSLAARIQASTDTQYF	TRBV7-9	TRBJ2-3	NA	NA
TGCGCCAGCAGTTCCTCGGTCGGGAATGAGCAGTTCTTC	CASSSSVGNEQFF	TRBV5-1	TRBJ2-1	NA	NA
TGTGCCACCCCGGTGGGGGCCGTAACTAATGAAAAACTGTTTTTT	CATPVGAVTNEKLFF	TRBV21-1	TRBJ1-4	NA	NA
TGCGCCAGCAGCACCCAGGGGGCCCTGGACACTGAAGCTTTCTTT	CASSTQGALDTEAFF	TRBV5-1	TRBJ1-1	TRBD1	once
TGTGCCAGCAGACTCACAGATACGCAGTATTTT	CASRLTDTQYF	TRBV12-3/TRBV12-4	TRBJ2-3	NA	NA
TGTGCCAGCAGAGACCCAGGGACTAGAACAGATACGCAGTATTTT	CASRDPGTRTDTQYF	TRBV2	TRBJ2-3	TRBD2	NA
TGTGCCATCGGGACTAGCGGGGAGGAGGGGTTCTTC	CAIGTSGEEGFF	TRBV10-3	TRBJ2-1	TRBD2	NA
TGTGCCAGCAGTGAACCGGACATCAGTTGGTCCTATGGCTACACCTTC	CASSEPDISWSYGYTF	TRBV2	TRBJ1-2	NA	NA
TGTGCCAGTAGTCGGCCGTTTCCTTACACAGATACGCAGTATTTT	CASSRPFPYTDTQYF	TRBV19	TRBJ2-3	NA	NA
TGTGCCAGCAGTGGGACAGGCCCGCAGCCCCAGCATTTT	CASSGTGPQPQHF	TRBV2	TRBJ1-5	TRBD1	NA
TGTGCCATCAGTGAGTCTGGACAGGGGGCTAATGAAAAACTGTTTTTT	CAISESGQGANEKLFF	TRBV10-3	TRBJ1-4	TRBD1	NA
TGTGCAAGTCGCCCCACTTCCGAGCAGTACTTC	CASRPTSEQYF	TRBV12-2	TRBJ2-7	NA	NA
TGTGCCAGCAGCCTGCGGAGGGGCAGCTCTTATGGCTACACCTTC	CASSLRRGSSYGYTF	TRBV5-8	TRBJ1-2	NA	NA
TGCGCCAGCAGCCAAGTATCGAGGATCGGGGAGCTGTTTTTT	CASSQVSRIGELFF	TRBV4-3	TRBJ2-2	NA	once
TGTGCCAGCAACGTTAACATGAACACTGAAGCTTTCTTT	CASNVNMNTEAFF	TRBV6-5	TRBJ1-1	NA	NA
TGCGCCAGCAGCCAGGAATCTAGCACAGATACGCAGTATTTT	CASSQESSTDTQYF	TRBV4-3	TRBJ2-3	NA	NA
TGTGCCAGCAGCCGGACAGGGTGGTTTAGCAATCAGCCCCAGCATTTT	CASSRTGWFSNQPQHF	TRBV5-8	TRBJ1-5	TRBD1	NA
TGTGCCAGCAGCTTTAGCACTACCTACGAGCAGTACTTC	CASSFSTTYEQYF	TRBV7-8	TRBJ2-7	NA	NA
TGTGCCAGCAGTTTATACGCCGGGTCCTATGAAAAACTGTTTTTT	CASSLYAGSYEKLFF	TRBV27	TRBJ1-4	NA	once
TGTGCCAGCAGCCAGAGGGAGGACGGCCTAGCCAAAAACATTCAGTACTTC	CASSQREDGLAKNIQYF	TRBV4-2	TRBJ2-4	NA	NA
TGTGCCAGCAGCCCGGACCCAGTCCCGCGGGATGGCTACACCTTC	CASSPDPVPRDGYTF	TRBV6-6	TRBJ1-2	NA	NA
TGTGCCACCAGTGATTCCTCTTCCCTGGGACAGGGTAGGATCAGCAATCAGCCCCAGCATTTT	CATSDSSSLGQGRISNQPQHF	TRBV24-1	TRBJ1-5	TRBD1	once
TGCGCCAGCAGCGCACAAGGGGGGCGGGAGACCCAGTACTTC	CASSAQGGRETQYF	TRBV5-1	TRBJ2-5	NA	NA
TGTGCCAGCAGCTTACTCCGTCTGGGGACAGGGAGGTTATGGGAGACCCAGTACTTC	CASSLLRLGTGRLWETQYF	TRBV7-9	TRBJ2-5	TRBD1	NA
TGTGCCAGCTCACCGGGACAGGGTGGGTCCCAGCATTTT	CASSPGQGGSQHF	TRBV18	TRBJ1-5	TRBD1	NA
TGTGCCAGCAGCGCAGCAGGGCTGAACACTGAAGCTTTCTTT	CASSAAGLNTEAFF	TRBV9	TRBJ1-1	NA	NA
TGTGCCAGCACCATTCAGGGTAGGCATGGCTACACCTTC	CASTIQGRHGYTF	TRBV28	TRBJ1-2	NA	NA
TGTGCCAGTAGTATTGGCAGGGTCTACGAGCAGTACTTC	CASSIGRVYEQYF	TRBV19	TRBJ2-7	NA	once
TGTGCCAGCGCCCACCGGGGAATACCCGAAAAACTGTTTTTT	CASAHRGIPEKLFF	TRBV28	TRBJ1-4	NA	NA
TGCGCCAGCAGCTTGGGACAGGGGAGTGGTGAAAAACTGTTTTTT	CASSLGQGSGEKLFF	TRBV5-1	TRBJ1-4	TRBD1	NA
TGTGCCAGCAGCCGTAATTACGAGCAGTACTTC	CASSRNYEQYF	TRBV6-5	TRBJ2-7	NA	NA
TGTGCCAGCAGAGAACTGGGAGGCAGGGAGCATGGCTACACCTTC	CASRELGGREHGYTF	TRBV27	TRBJ1-2	NA	NA
TGTGCCATTTCTCGGACTAGCGGGACACAAGAGACCCAGTACTTC	CAISRTSGTQETQYF	TRBV10-3	TRBJ2-5	TRBD2	NA
TGTGCCAGTAGTACGGGACAACTCAATCAGCCCCAGCATTTT	CASSTGQLNQPQHF	TRBV19	TRBJ1-5	NA	NA
TGTGCCAGCCGGGTGGGAGATACGCAGTATTTT	CASRVGDTQYF	TRBV6-5	TRBJ2-3	NA	NA
TGTGCCAGCAGCTTCGGACCGAGCGCAGATACGCAGTATTTT	CASSFGPSADTQYF	TRBV5-4	TRBJ2-3	NA	few
TGTGCCAGCAGCTTGGTGGCCGACAACTATGGCTACACCTTC	CASSLVADNYGYTF	TRBV5-6	TRBJ1-2	NA	NA
TGCAGCGTTGCCGGGACAGGGTACGTTGGGAACACTGAAGCTTTCTTT	CSVAGTGYVGNTEAFF	TRBV29-1	TRBJ1-1	TRBD1	NA
TGTGCCAGCAGTGATAACCGTCTCGGGTCGTACGAGCAGTACTTC	CASSDNRLGSYEQYF	TRBV25-1	TRBJ2-7	NA	NA
TGTGCCAGCAGTTTATCCGGGACAGGGGGAACCGGGGAGCTGTTTTTT	CASSLSGTGGTGELFF	TRBV6-2/TRBV6-3	TRBJ2-2	TRBD1	NA
TGTGCCAGCAGCCCGCTGGTAGCGGGGGTGCAAGAGACCCAGTACTTC	CASSPLVAGVQETQYF	TRBV3-1/TRBV3-2	TRBJ2-5	TRBD2	NA
TGTGCCAGTAGTACGAACCGCAGGACTGAAGCTTTCTTT	CASSTNRRTEAFF	TRBV19	TRBJ1-1	NA	NA
TGTGCCAGCAGCCCCTCCCTATACAATGAGCAGTTCTTC	CASSPSLYNEQFF	TRBV4-2	TRBJ2-1	NA	NA
TGTGCCAGCAGTTTATTGCAGGGGAGGACTGAAGCTTTCTTT	CASSLLQGRTEAFF	TRBV28	TRBJ1-1	NA	NA
TGTGCCAGCAGCGCCAGCGGACGGAGTTATAATTCACCCCTCCACTTT	CASSASGRSYNSPLHF	TRBV13	TRBJ1-6	NA	NA
TGTGCCAGCAGTTCCGTTGGGGCAGGGAGGATGGATGGCTACACCTTC	CASSSVGAGRMDGYTF	TRBV28	TRBJ1-2	NA	NA
TGTGCCAGCAGCTCTCGTAGGACTAGCTTCCACGAGCAGTACTTC	CASSSRRTSFHEQYF	TRBV7-2	TRBJ2-7	TRBD2	NA
TGTGCCAGCAGCCAAGGATTCGGCGAGGCCACAGATACGCAGTATTTT	CASSQGFGEATDTQYF	TRBV4-2	TRBJ2-3	NA	NA
TGTGCCAGCAGGCGGGACAGATACACCGGGGAGCTGTTTTTT	CASRRDRYTGELFF	TRBV27	TRBJ2-2	NA	NA
TGTGCCAGCAGACCAACAGGGGTGGGAAACACCATATATTTT	CASRPTGVGNTIYF	TRBV28	TRBJ1-3	TRBD1	NA
TGTGCCAGCAGCGCACACAGCACCGGGGAGCTGTTTTTT	CASSAHSTGELFF	TRBV11-2	TRBJ2-2	NA	NA
TGCGCCAGCAGCCAGTCGGCGGGTAATAATGAAAAACTGTTTTTT	CASSQSAGNNEKLFF	TRBV4-1	TRBJ1-4	NA	NA
TGTGCCAGCAGCCAAGTCGCCTTAGGCTCTGGGGCCAACGTCCTGACTTTC	CASSQVALGSGANVLTF	TRBV4-2	TRBJ2-6	NA	NA